A selection of T cell receptor beta chains follows, all from one sample in a study of chemoradiotherapy in HPV16-positive cancers. Measured with immunoSEQ multiplex PCR; TCRdb has only the in-frame clones, and not every one. This repertoire shows several thousand clones, approximately 93% found once; its top ten account for around 3%. This specimen was acquired from a patient who underwent chemoradiotherapy. These receptors originate from a human donor with HPV-associated anogenital cancer. Both conserved end residues are part of each CDR3. Each record gives: D gene, J gene, V gene, clone size, CDR3 protein, CDR3 DNA. D genes are given only for firm matches. The size field is filled for only some rows; it gives once, few, many or a size class.

>.|TRBJ1-6|TRBV10-3|.
CAISESGSISPLHF
TGTGCCATCAGTGAGTCCGGAAGCATTTCACCCCTCCACTTT
>TRBD1|TRBJ2-2|TRBV4-2|once
CASSQVETGSNTGELFF
TGTGCCAGCAGCCAGGTTGAGACAGGGTCGAACACCGGGGAGCTGTTTTTT
>.|TRBJ1-5|TRBV28|.
CASGLGRYNSQHF
TGTGCCAGCGGGTTGGGCAGATACAATTCCCAGCATTTT
>TRBD1|TRBJ1-2|TRBV19|few
CASSDAFRGDYGYTF
TGTGCCAGTAGTGATGCATTCAGGGGGGACTATGGCTACACCTTC
>.|TRBJ1-2|TRBV30|large
CAWVGQGGVDGYTF
TGTGCCTGGGTGGGCCAGGGAGGGGTCGATGGCTACACCTTC
>.|TRBJ1-5|TRBV2|.
CASSESLGTPRVNF
TGTGCCAGCAGTGAAAGTTTAGGGACCCCGAGGGTAAATTTT
>TRBD2|TRBJ2-1|TRBV28|few
CASILTSGYNEQFF
TGTGCCAGCATCCTGACTAGCGGTTACAATGAGCAGTTCTTC
>TRBD1|TRBJ1-2|TRBV10-3|.
CATQDRGKYGYTF
TGTGCCACCCAAGACAGGGGAAAGTATGGCTACACCTTC
>.|TRBJ1-1|TRBV2|.
CASMRGAYNTEAFF
TGTGCCAGCATGCGGGGAGCCTATAACACTGAAGCTTTCTTT
>TRBD1|TRBJ2-7|TRBV6-1|.
CASKEGGYNEQYF
TGTGCCAGCAAAGAAGGGGGCTATAACGAGCAGTACTTC
>.|TRBJ1-5|TRBV19|.
CASSLRSNQPQHF
TGTGCCAGTAGTCTCAGGTCCAATCAGCCCCAGCATTTT
>.|TRBJ2-6|TRBV27|.
CASRANSGANVLTF
TGTGCCAGCAGGGCGAACTCTGGGGCCAACGTCCTGACTTTC
>.|TRBJ1-1|TRBV11-3|.
CASSPRRDTEAFF
TGTGCCAGCAGCCCACGGCGGGACACTGAAGCTTTCTTT
>TRBD1|TRBJ2-7|TRBV7-9|.
CASSSPVRQGRHEQYF
TGTGCCAGCAGCTCCCCAGTAAGACAGGGGAGACACGAGCAGTACTTC
>TRBD1|TRBJ2-4|TRBV27|once
CASSPDRQGRRKNIQYF
TGTGCCAGCAGTCCCGATAGACAGGGACGGCGGAAAAACATTCAGTACTTC
>.|TRBJ2-6|TRBV2|.
CASSDSGANVLTF
TGTGCCAGCAGCGACTCCGGGGCCAACGTCCTGACTTTC
>.|TRBJ2-7|TRBV5-1|.
CASSPQFSYEQYF
TGCGCCAGCAGCCCTCAATTCTCCTACGAGCAGTACTTC
>.|TRBJ1-2|TRBV20-1|.
CSLLQGGDYTF
TGCAGTCTCCTACAGGGCGGCGACTACACCTTC
>TRBD1|TRBJ2-5|TRBV9|.
CASSASTGAGTQYF
TGTGCCAGCAGCGCGTCGACAGGGGCTGGGACCCAGTACTTC
>.|TRBJ2-2|TRBV2|.
CASSAAGGGEGRTGELFF
TGTGCCAGCAGTGCAGCAGGGGGGGGCGAGGGGCGCACCGGGGAGCTGTTTTTT
>.|TRBJ2-3|TRBV10-1|.
CASSESLTDTQYF
TGCGCCAGCAGTGAGTCCCTCACAGATACGCAGTATTTT
>.|TRBJ2-3|TRBV29-1|few
CSVLENTDTQYF
TGCAGCGTTCTTGAAAACACAGATACGCAGTATTTT
>.|TRBJ1-1|TRBV10-3|.
CAISEQYTEAFF
TGTGCCATCAGTGAGCAGTACACTGAAGCTTTCTTT
>TRBD1|TRBJ2-7|TRBV5-1|.
CASSLGQGAFYEQYF
TGCGCCAGCAGCTTGGGACAGGGGGCGTTTTACGAGCAGTACTTC
>TRBD1|TRBJ2-5|TRBV29-1|.
CSARGTGSETQYF
TGCAGCGCCCGAGGGACAGGGTCAGAGACCCAGTACTTC
>.|TRBJ1-3|TRBV29-1|.
CSVHGDSGNTIYF
TGCAGCGTTCACGGGGACTCTGGAAACACCATATATTTT
>.|TRBJ1-2|TRBV7-2|.
CASSSWSRGGYTF
TGTGCCAGCAGCTCGTGGTCTAGGGGGGGCTACACCTTC
>TRBD2|TRBJ2-3|TRBV4-1|.
CASSRLEGLAGGRFPDTQYF
TGCGCCAGCAGCCGCCTCGAGGGTTTAGCGGGGGGGCGGTTCCCAGATACGCAGTATTTT
>.|TRBJ1-6|TRBV30|.
CAWGRSSYNSPLHF
TGTGCCTGGGGCAGAAGCTCCTATAATTCACCCCTCCACTTT
>TRBD1|TRBJ1-1|TRBV9|.
CASSVGQRNTEAFF
TGTGCCAGCAGCGTGGGACAGCGGAACACTGAAGCTTTCTTT
>TRBD1|TRBJ2-7|TRBV11-2|few
CASSLEGSDRGLYEQYF
TGTGCCAGCAGCTTAGAGGGGAGTGACAGGGGGCTATACGAGCAGTACTTC
>.|TRBJ1-3|TRBV6-6|.
CASTAWASGNTIYF
TGTGCCAGCACTGCCTGGGCCTCTGGAAACACCATATATTTT
>.|TRBJ2-2|TRBV20-1|.
CSARVSGELFF
TGCAGTGCTAGGGTTTCCGGGGAGCTGTTTTTT
>TRBD2|TRBJ2-2|TRBV11-3|.
CASSWDYNTGELFF
TGTGCCAGCAGCTGGGACTATAACACCGGGGAGCTGTTTTTT
>TRBD1|TRBJ2-7|TRBV7-9|.
CASSSLGDRSYEQYF
TGTGCCAGCAGCTCCCTGGGGGACAGGTCCTACGAGCAGTACTTC
>TRBD1|TRBJ1-4|TRBV5-6|large
CASSLWTGDGEKLFF
TGTGCCAGCAGCTTGTGGACAGGGGATGGTGAAAAACTGTTTTTT
>.|TRBJ2-2|TRBV9|.
CASSPRLWGNADTGELFF
TGTGCCAGCAGCCCCCGATTATGGGGGAACGCGGACACCGGGGAGCTGTTTTTT
>.|TRBJ2-7|TRBV5-1|.
CASSLALSYEQYF
TGCGCCAGCAGCTTGGCCTTAAGCTACGAGCAGTACTTC
>.|TRBJ1-2|TRBV9|.
CASSSNYGYTF
TGTGCCAGCAGCTCAAACTATGGCTACACCTTC
>TRBD1|TRBJ1-1|TRBV11-2|.
CASSLEARRQGGIMNTEAFF
TGTGCCAGCAGCTTAGAAGCACGGAGACAGGGTGGGATCATGAACACTGAAGCTTTCTTT
>.|TRBJ1-1|TRBV7-9|once
CASSPSGASEAFF
TGTGCCAGCAGCCCATCAGGCGCGTCTGAAGCTTTCTTT
>TRBD1|TRBJ1-1|TRBV29-1|.
CSASTGGVTEAFF
TGCAGCGCTTCGACAGGGGGCGTAACTGAAGCTTTCTTT
>.|TRBJ1-1|TRBV7-6|.
CASSSLPGDTEAFF
TGTGCCAGCAGCTCATTACCAGGGGACACTGAAGCTTTCTTT
>.|TRBJ2-3|TRBV7-8|.
CASSLATASTDTQYF
TGTGCCAGCAGCTTAGCGACGGCTAGCACAGATACGCAGTATTTT
>TRBD1|TRBJ1-1|TRBV30|once
CACDRDSTEAFF
TGTGCCTGCGACAGGGATAGCACTGAAGCTTTCTTT
>.|TRBJ1-2|TRBV28|.
CASSWGVSGYTF
TGTGCCAGCAGTTGGGGGGTTTCTGGCTACACCTTC
>TRBD1|TRBJ1-6|TRBV6-4|once
CASSDSSQGYSPLHF
TGTGCCAGCAGTGACTCGTCACAGGGGTATTCACCCCTCCACTTT
>.|TRBJ2-5|TRBV30|.
CAWSTPREETQYF
TGTGCCTGGAGTACCCCTCGGGAAGAGACCCAGTACTTC
>.|TRBJ2-5|TRBV7-8|.
CASSSRQTQETQYF
TGTGCCAGCAGCTCCCGACAGACCCAAGAGACCCAGTACTTC
>TRBD1|TRBJ2-7|TRBV15|.
CATSTDRARDLIRRAQYF
TGTGCCACCAGCACCGACAGGGCTCGTGATTTGATAAGGCGCGCGCAGTACTTC
>.|TRBJ1-2|TRBV28|.
CASNELEGSDYGYTF
TGTGCCAGCAACGAGTTGGAGGGATCTGACTATGGCTACACCTTC
>.|TRBJ2-7|TRBV2|.
CASSELPDRYEQYF
TGTGCCAGCAGTGAATTACCGGACCGCTACGAGCAGTACTTC
>.|TRBJ1-1|TRBV10-1|.
CASSEYARPMNTEAFF
TGCGCCAGCAGTGAGTACGCCAGGCCAATGAACACTGAAGCTTTCTTT
>.|TRBJ1-1|TRBV27|.
CASSPSGAGRDTEAFF
TGTGCCAGCAGTCCTAGTGGGGCAGGGCGGGACACTGAAGCTTTCTTT
>.|TRBJ1-2|TRBV6-6|.
CASSYSTGQKRGGYTF
TGTGCCAGCAGTTACTCGACGGGACAAAAGCGCGGGGGCTACACCTTC